The source of this TCR beta chain is a study of T cell repertoires in aging, cancer and after chemotherapy. Study-wide results and limits: No conclusions about immunological memory after chemotherapy can be drawn from the repertoire data. Age-matched healthy donors had significantly more diverse, less clonal blood TCR repertoires than untreated cancer patients. In each cancer cohort, median generation probability increased across chemotherapy, suggesting thymic output rebounded.

TRB rearrangements spanning V, D and J were amplified using mixed TRB-A/B primers. TCRdb re-derived calls from the multiplex PCR reads in MiXCR, one entry per CDR3 protein. The sample holds some 4,900 distinct CDR3 sequences, 25% to 30% seen once. The template was genomic DNA from peripheral blood, not RNA. On this clonotype: Its antigen is not identified.

There are 15 residues in the CDR3. Unmatched junction bases numbered 10, after V lost 6 bases and J lost 4 bases. The germline V gene has CDR1 MNHNS and CDR2 SASEGT. Material: blood. The chain is built from TRBV6-1 and TRBJ2-5; 8 bases fit TRBD1. The sequence was collected from a human donor in good health. The DNA for the CDR3 is TGTGCCAGCAGAGTTCAGGGGGCGTGGGGAGAGACCCAGTACTTC. This sequence encodes CASRVQGAWGETQYF.